This entry features one T cell receptor (beta chain) sequence. Its cognate antigen is unknown. The germline gene is not matched at one end of the junction; a read error may be the cause. This sample stems from a study of post-analysis software for immune sequencing data. Germline V lookup: CDR1 MNHNY, CDR2 SVGAGI (reference sequence). This CDR3 has 14 amino acids. TCR beta cDNA libraries included unique molecular identifiers. Yield was 450,000 to 650,000 cDNA molecules from roughly 0.93 to 9.6 million T cells. TCRdb fed the PCR reads into MiXCR, producing one record per CDR3 protein. The profile shows approximately 730,000 distinct CDR3 sequences, 30% of them singletons. General study results and limits: With TRBV5-6, TRBV5-1 and TRBV20-1 included, 5 or 6 TRBV segments were more frequent in patients than in controls. Multiple sclerosis patients showed significantly lower normalized Chao1 diversity than controls did.

Material for sequencing was blood. The chain joins TRBV6-6 to TRBJ1-1; 8 bases agree with TRBD1. This TCR derives from a girl aged 5 to 17 with multiple sclerosis. CDR3: CASSRQGKGTEAFF. CDR3 DNA: TGTGCTAGCAGCCGACAGGGGAAGGGCACTGAAGCTTTCTTT.